These T cell receptor beta chains were read from a single sample in a study of T-cell memory formation after mild COVID-19. TCRdb used MiXCR to reprocess the 5' RACE reads, holding one entry per CDR3 protein. This table has some 110,000 distinct CDR3 sequences, around an eighth appearing once. Sequenced sample: PBMCs or a T cell subset sorted from them (not recorded which). The receptor set was obtained from an adult woman who had mild COVID-19 (a few samples of this study predate the infection). Cell type and time point are not known. The conserved cysteine and the conserved F or W are not part of the CDR3 here. Rows may omit the clone size; those that give it use once, few, many or a size class.

>TRBJ1-4|TRBV29-1|few
SVLQENFNEKLF
>TRBJ2-3|TRBV6-5|few
ASSYESQGMDTQY
>TRBJ2-2|TRBV7-6|-
ASSIWGTGELF
>TRBJ1-5|TRBV19|few
ASSIVTGGESNQPQH
>TRBJ1-3|TRBV20-1|few
SARDLYTSSGNTIY
>TRBJ2-7|TRBV20-1|many
SVVQSYEQY
>TRBJ2-3|TRBV5-4|few
ASARLAGASGSTDTQY
>TRBJ2-1|TRBV7-8|-
ASSLALVVAGGDNEQF
>TRBJ2-5|TRBV24-1|-
ATSEVGTGEETQY
>TRBJ1-2|TRBV6-1|-
ASSTQEGQGFPFYGYT
>TRBJ1-1|TRBV13|-
ASSPQGTEAF
>TRBJ2-1|TRBV7-2|-
ASSPIAGGTNEQF
>TRBJ2-7|TRBV3-1|few
ASSQDSSGGLSYEQY
>TRBJ2-1|TRBV30|few
AWSVTSGRATQF
>TRBJ2-7|TRBV4-1|-
ASSQEGGGWEQY
>TRBJ2-7|TRBV27|-
ASSFQGAAYEQY
>TRBJ2-3|TRBV24-1|few
ATSDPQPDTQY
>TRBJ2-7|TRBV30|few
AWSRRSSYEQY
>TRBJ2-7|TRBV20-1|-
SARDLDRGEGYEQY
>TRBJ1-5|TRBV5-1|few
ASSLDPIGGTNQPQH
>TRBJ2-7|TRBV15|-
ATSTNRVDEQY
>TRBJ1-5|TRBV7-9|-
ASSGRENQPQH
>TRBJ1-5|TRBV6-5|few
ASSRRSSSGNQPQH
>TRBJ2-1|TRBV20-1|many
SARVSERGPKQF
>TRBJ1-6|TRBV9|-
ASSVGTGDSLH
>TRBJ1-2|TRBV12-3/TRBV12-4|-
ASSFGFRT
>TRBJ2-1|TRBV4-3|-
ASSQERLSPYNEQF
>TRBJ2-2|TRBV7-3|-
ASRTFTEDRVDTGELF
>TRBJ2-7|TRBV12-3/TRBV12-4|many
ASSPGTDEQY
>TRBJ2-7|TRBV19|few
ASSMTGYEQY
>TRBJ2-2|TRBV7-9|many
ASSPPTGGRGTGELF
>TRBJ2-7|TRBV7-6|few
ASSSPRGDKSSYEQY
>TRBJ2-5|TRBV6-6|few
ASRFPPTGYQETQY
>TRBJ2-5|TRBV24-1|few
ATSDSNSEDLMETQY
>TRBJ2-1|TRBV5-5|many
ASSFGLAGGYEQF
>TRBJ1-1|TRBV6-5|-
ASSIQGANTEAF